One and the same sample provided the 4 T cell receptor beta chains below, sequenced in a study of cytomegalovirus exposure and HLA in healthy donors (dated by TCRdb to the late 2010s). Libraries were constructed by the immunoSEQ multiplex PCR assay. A mixture of 60 forward primers for TCR Vbeta segments and 13 reverse primers for TCR Jbeta segments was used in the multiplex PCR. TCRdb mirrors the immuneACCESS table, restricted to in-frame sequences. Some clones are absent from its copies; in checked studies, under half trace to an unresolved V gene, and the reason for the others is unknown. The sample table contains 150,000 to 200,000 clones; only one count was recorded for 82% of them. Over 1.2% of the sample is taken by the ten largest. The sample taken for sequencing was PBMCs. The receptors here all came from a girl aged 10-17 years in good health and CMV-seropositive.

The chain recombines TRBV11-3 with TRBJ1-1; D may be TRBD1 (6 bases). Trimming cost V 3 bases and J 1 base, with 18 bases left between them. The CDR3 is made up of 17 amino acids. The germline gives CDR1 SGHNT, CDR2 YENEEA. The CDR3 reads CASSFANRESKNTEAFF. CDR3 nucleotide sequence: TGTGCCAGCAGCTTCGCAAACAGGGAGAGTAAGAACACTGAAGCTTTCTTT.

This chain joins TRBV7-2 and TRBJ2-5; 8 bases are shared with TRBD2. Germline V gene sequence: CDR1 SGHTA, CDR2 FQGNSA. This CDR3 region has 16 residues. V lost 2 bases, J lost 6 bases, and 11 bases stayed unmatched. CDR3 nucleotide sequence: TGTGCCAGCAGCTTATTATCCGGGGGGGGGCGGCAGACCCAGTACTTC. It is translated as CASSLLSGGGRQTQYF.

The J gene is TRBJ2-7, the V gene TRBV7-2, with 12 bases fitting TRBD2. The germline gives CDR1 SGHTA, CDR2 FQGNSA. The CDR3 runs 19 residues. The V and J ends lost 6 bases and 6 bases, in that order; junction bases with no gene match: 21. The CDR3 DNA is TGTGCCAGCAGTGTTAGGGTAGGACTAGCGGGGAGGTTTTGGGGCGAGCAGTACTTC. This gives the protein CASSVRVGLAGRFWGEQYF.

This clone appeared many times. The CDR3 loop reads CAISGLGLSTEAFF. The CDR3 coding sequence is TGTGCCATCAGTGGTTTGGGACTAAGCACTGAAGCTTTCTTT. J is TRBJ1-1 and V is TRBV10-3; possibly TRBD1 for D (5 bases). Germline V gives CDR1 ENHRY, CDR2 SYGVKD. The germline V and J ends were trimmed by 4 bases and 4 bases, with 13 bases remaining between them. The CDR3 extends over 14 amino acids.